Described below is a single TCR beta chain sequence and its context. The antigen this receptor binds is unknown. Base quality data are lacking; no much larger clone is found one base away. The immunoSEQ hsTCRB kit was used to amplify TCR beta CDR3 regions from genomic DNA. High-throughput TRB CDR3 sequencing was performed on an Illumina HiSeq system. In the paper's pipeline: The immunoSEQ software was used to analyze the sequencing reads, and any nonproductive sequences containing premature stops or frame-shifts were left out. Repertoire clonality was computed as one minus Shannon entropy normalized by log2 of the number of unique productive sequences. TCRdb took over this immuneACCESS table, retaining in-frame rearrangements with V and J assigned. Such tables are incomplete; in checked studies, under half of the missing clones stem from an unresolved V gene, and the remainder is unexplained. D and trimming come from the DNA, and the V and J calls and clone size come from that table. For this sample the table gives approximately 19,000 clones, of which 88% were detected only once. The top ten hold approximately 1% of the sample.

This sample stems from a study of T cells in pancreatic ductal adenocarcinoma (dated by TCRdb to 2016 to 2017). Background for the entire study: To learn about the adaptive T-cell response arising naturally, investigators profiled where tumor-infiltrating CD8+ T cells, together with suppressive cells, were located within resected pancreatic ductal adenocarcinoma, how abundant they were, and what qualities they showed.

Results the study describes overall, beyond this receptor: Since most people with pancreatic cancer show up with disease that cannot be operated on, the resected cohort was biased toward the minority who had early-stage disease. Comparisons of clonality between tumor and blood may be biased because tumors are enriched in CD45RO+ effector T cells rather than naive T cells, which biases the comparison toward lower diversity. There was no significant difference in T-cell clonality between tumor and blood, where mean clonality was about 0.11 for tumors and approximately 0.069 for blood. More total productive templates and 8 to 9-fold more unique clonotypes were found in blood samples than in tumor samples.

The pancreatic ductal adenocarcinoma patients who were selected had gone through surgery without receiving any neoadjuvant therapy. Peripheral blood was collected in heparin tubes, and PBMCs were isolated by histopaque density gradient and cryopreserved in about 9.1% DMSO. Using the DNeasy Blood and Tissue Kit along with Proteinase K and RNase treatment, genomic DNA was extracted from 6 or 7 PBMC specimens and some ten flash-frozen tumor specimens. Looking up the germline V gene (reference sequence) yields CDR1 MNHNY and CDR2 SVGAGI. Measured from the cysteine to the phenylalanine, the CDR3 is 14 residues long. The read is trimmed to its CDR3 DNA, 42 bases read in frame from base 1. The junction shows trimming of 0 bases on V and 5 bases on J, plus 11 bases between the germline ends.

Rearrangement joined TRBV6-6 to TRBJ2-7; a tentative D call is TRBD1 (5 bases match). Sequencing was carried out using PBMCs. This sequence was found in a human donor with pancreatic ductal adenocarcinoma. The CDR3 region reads CASSYSRQGHEQYF. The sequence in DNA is TGTGCCAGCAGTTACTCTCGGCAGGGCCACGAGCAGTACTTC.